The clone carrying this T cell receptor (beta chain) was counted ten times or more. Antigen specificity is unknown. The V and J ends lost 4 bases and 5 bases respectively, with 12 bases between them. Germline CDR1 is SEHNR and CDR2 is FQNEAQ (reference sequence). The CDR3 totals 13 residues. TCRdb reanalysed the 5' RACE reads using MiXCR and keeps one entry per CDR3 protein. This sample carries tens of thousands of distinct CDR3 sequences, approximately 8% of them seen once, and the ten largest clones take 35% to 40%. This record belongs to a study of T cells after yellow fever vaccination. Whole-study context: Fractions of low cell number were prepared using SMART-Seq v4 Ultra Low Input. Study-wide results and limits: Re-detected after boosting: most primary clones, around 97% of CD4 and about 89% of CD8. A weaker secondary response peaked on day 5, the primary on day 15.

This chain links TRBV7-9 with TRBJ2-7, with no clear D. The origin of this receptor is a man aged 25 to 40 who received the YFV17D yellow fever vaccine. Sequences were derived from CD8+ T cells sorted from PBMCs, sampled 15 days after the yellow fever booster vaccination. The CDR3 region is CASSSLQDHEQYF. For the CDR3, the DNA is TGTGCCAGCAGCTCCTTACAAGATCACGAGCAGTACTTC.